The 30 T cell receptor beta chains in this list originate from one sample, sequenced in a study of T-cell memory formation after mild COVID-19. One entry per CDR3 protein, called by TCRdb with MiXCR from the 5' RACE reads. Of about 400,000 distinct CDR3 sequences detected, about 20% appear once; the ten largest clones hold 20% to 25%. Sequencing input: PBMCs or a T cell subset sorted from them (not recorded which). The receptor source for this set is a man between 18 and 29 years old who had mild COVID-19 (a few samples of this study predate the infection). Cell type and time point are not known.

The chain employs TRBV12-3 or TRBV12-4 and TRBJ1-1; TRBD1 is a possible D gene (5 bases). CDR3 length equals 13 residues. The V end was cut by 7 bases, the J end by 4 bases, with 13 bases between. The CDR3 reads CASIQMGVTEAFF. Here the CDR3 DNA reads TGTGCCAGCATCCAGATGGGGGTCACTGAAGCTTTCTTT.

This chain joins TRBV5-1 and TRBJ2-7; D is perhaps TRBD1 (6 bases). The CDR3 is 13 residues long. The germline V and J ends were trimmed by 0 bases and 3 bases, with 7 bases remaining between them. Germline V CDR1 and CDR2: SGHRS, YFSETQ. The CDR3 sequence: CASSLDRDYEQYF. The DNA of the CDR3 is TGCGCCAGCAGCTTGGACAGGGACTACGAGCAGTACTTC.

This clonotype was counted only a few times. The chain links TRBV7-2 to TRBJ1-2, with a weak D call TRBD1 (5 bases). This CDR3 contains 13 residues. Trimming took off 6 bases at V and 6 bases at J, with 14 bases between the two ends. Looked up from germline, CDR1 is SGHTA and CDR2 is FQGNSA. The CDR3 DNA follows: TGTGCCAGCAGGCGGGGCGGGGAGCATGGCTACACCTTC. Its protein product is CASRRGGEHGYTF. The complete variable domain, with remaining parts taken from reference TRBV7-2 and TRBJ1-2, reads GAGVSQSPSNKVTEKGKDVELRCDPISGHTALYWYRQSLGQGLEFLIYFQGNSAPDKSGLPSDRFSAERTGGSVSTLTIQRTQQEDSAVYLCASRRGGEHGYTFGSGTRLTVV.

This clonotype has just a few counts. V is TRBV27 and J is TRBJ2-2; unclear D gene. Deletions cut 3 bases from V and 5 bases from J, with 10 bases between. The CDR3 runs to 14 residues. Germline values: CDR1 MNHEY, CDR2 SMNVEV (reference sequence). The CDR3 coding sequence is TGTGCCAGCAGTTTCTCGGCCCGGACCGGGGAGCTGTTTTTT. The encoded protein is CASSFSARTGELFF.

This chain uses TRBV7-2 with TRBJ2-1, with 8 nucleotides matching TRBD2. The CDR3 covers 15 residues. Trimming cost V 3 bases and J 10 bases; bases outside gene matches: 11. In germline, CDR1 is SGHTA, CDR2 FQGNSA. The CDR3 DNA reads TGTGCCAGCAGCTTCCCGTCGGCGGGGGGCCGGGAGCAGTTCTTC. Its translation is CASSFPSAGGREQFF.

The V gene is TRBV6-2 or TRBV6-3, the J gene TRBJ1-5, with 8 positions matching TRBD1. The CDR3 totals 14 residues. Looked up from germline, CDR1 is MNHEY and CDR2 is SVGEGT. With V trimmed by 6 bases and J by 7 bases, 8 bases remained unmatched. The CDR3 spells CASSRTGNPQPQHF. The CDR3 nucleotides are TGTGCCAGCAGCCGGACAGGGAATCCCCAGCCCCAGCATTTT.

This clonotype came up a few times. This chain links TRBV7-9 with TRBJ2-1, with D maybe TRBD1 (6 bases). The CDR3 runs 14 residues. V lost 3 bases to trimming and J lost 5 bases, with 11 bases between them. Germline-derived CDR1 and CDR2 are SEHNR and FQNEAQ (reference sequence). The CDR3 loop reads CASSFSGVDNEQFF. The CDR3 bases are TGTGCCAGCAGCTTTTCAGGGGTGGACAATGAGCAGTTCTTC.

This clonotype has just a few counts. The chain links TRBV4-3 to TRBJ2-2; maybe TRBD2 (5 bases). Germline values: CDR1 LGHNA, CDR2 YSLEER. V was trimmed by 4 bases and J by 6 bases, leaving 12 bases between them. The CDR3 length is 14 residues. CDR3 DNA sequence: TGCGCCAGCAGCCGGGCGGGCGTAGCCGGGGAGCTGTTTTTT. Translating it yields CASSRAGVAGELFF.

This clonotype has only a few counts. The chain couples TRBV7-2 to TRBJ1-2; D is perhaps TRBD1 (5 bases). This CDR3 contains 13 residues. V lost 11 bases, J lost 8 bases, and 21 bases lay in between. Germline CDR1 SGHTA, CDR2 FQGNSA. This CDR3 reads CAGTLQAGEGYTF. The CDR3 DNA reads as TGTGCCGGTACCTTACAGGCAGGAGAGGGCTACACCTTC.

Many counts were recorded for this clonotype. V usage is TRBV5-6 and J usage is TRBJ1-3; 8 bases are a match to TRBD1. With V trimmed by 2 bases and J by 3 bases, 7 bases remained unmatched. The CDR3 extends over 16 amino acids. Germline CDR1 is SGHDT and CDR2 is YYEEEE. The CDR3 nucleotides are TGTGCCAGCAGCTTTTGGACAGGGAATATTGGAAACACCATATATTTT. This codes for CASSFWTGNIGNTIYF.

This clonotype was counted at least ten times. The V and J genes are TRBV27 and TRBJ2-1; D is ambiguous. Trimming shortened V by 6 bases and J by 6 bases, and 18 bases separated the two germline ends. Germline V gives CDR1 MNHEY, CDR2 SMNVEV (reference sequence). The CDR3 has 15 amino acids. The CDR3 DNA sequence: TGTGCCAGCAGCACCCGATTCCTCTGGGGCAATGAGCAGTTCTTC. It encodes CASSTRFLWGNEQFF.

There are a few counts of this clonotype. This chain uses TRBV4-3 with TRBJ2-2, with 14 bases matching TRBD2. Germline trimming cut 3 bases from V and 6 bases from J; bases unmatched to any gene: 6. The CDR3 is made up of 17 amino acids. Germline-derived CDR1 and CDR2 are LGHNA and YSLEER. The DNA of the CDR3 is TGCGCCAGCAGCCACACGCCGACTAGCGGGGGGGCCGGGGAGCTGTTTTTT. Protein: CASSHTPTSGGAGELFF.

In this sample, this clonotype turned up a few times. The chain carries TRBV4-1 and TRBJ1-5, with no clear D. V shed 0 bases and J shed 6 bases, with 15 bases lying between them. The CDR3 spans 16 residues. The V gene's germline CDR1 is MGHRA and CDR2 YSYEKL. CDR3 sequence reads: CASSQESAGGSQPQHF. The CDR3 DNA reads TGCGCCAGCAGCCAAGAGTCTGCGGGAGGTAGTCAGCCCCAGCATTTT.

In its sample, this clonotype was seen a few times. The chain recombines TRBV11-2 with TRBJ2-2; the D gene is possibly TRBD2 (6 bases). V was pared by 4 bases and J by 1 base, with 19 bases between. Germline values: CDR1 SGHAT, CDR2 FQNNGV. CDR3 length: 18 amino acids. The CDR3 sequence is CASSSLLRDSWNTGELFF. The CDR3 DNA is TGTGCCAGCAGCTCACTACTCCGGGACTCCTGGAACACCGGGGAGCTGTTTTTT.

The table lists this clonotype with a few counts. The V gene is TRBV20-1, the J gene TRBJ2-5, with D perhaps matching TRBD2 (5 bases). This CDR3 has 13 residues. Trimming took off 3 bases at V and 3 bases at J, with 11 bases between the two ends. CDR1 and CDR2 from the germline V gene are DFQATT and SNEGSKA (reference sequence). CDR3 DNA: TGCAGTGCTAGCTCTCGAGCGGAAGAGACCCAGTACTTC. As protein: CSASSRAEETQYF.

This clonotype has more than one count but fewer than ten. The V and J genes are TRBV12-3 or TRBV12-4 and TRBJ1-3; 12 bases match TRBD1. V was pared by 5 bases and J by 4 bases, with 3 bases of the junction left unmatched. The CDR3 consists of 15 residues. The CDR3 sequence is CASSTGTGGGNTIYF. The CDR3 coding sequence is TGTGCCAGCAGTACCGGGACAGGGGGCGGAAACACCATATATTTT.

Notes on this clonotype: Germline is not matched at one junction end, which may reflect a read error. The chain has TRBV4-3 and TRBJ2-5; 11 bases match TRBD2. Germline-derived CDR1 and CDR2 are LGHNA and YSLEER. The CDR3 is 15 residues long. DNA of the CDR3: TGCGCCAGCAGCCAATTAGCGGGGGGGCCCCTACCCAGTAACTTC. This translates into CASSQLAGGPLPSNF.

In this sample, this clonotype turned up a few times. The rearrangement links TRBV5-5 to TRBJ2-7; D not certain. The CDR3 extends over 13 amino acids. The V end lost 0 bases, the J end lost 7 bases, and 11 bases lay between the germline ends. CDR1 and CDR2 (germline): SGHKS, YYEKEE (reference sequence). CDR3 in DNA: TGTGCCAGCAGCTTGGAACTTGCCTCGGAGCAGTACGTC. Its translation: CASSLELASEQYV.

This chain connects TRBV18 to TRBJ2-1; D possibly matches TRBD1 or TRBD2 (6 bases each). CDR1 and CDR2 (germline): KGHSH, LQKENI. The CDR3 loop spans 14 amino acids. V lost 3 bases, J lost 8 bases, and 14 bases lay in between. The CDR3 DNA is TGTGCCAGCTCACCCCCGGGGGCCGGCGATGAGCAGTTCTTC. Protein product: CASSPPGAGDEQFF.

This clonotype showed up many times. The rearrangement joins TRBV5-1 to TRBJ2-2; possibly TRBD2 for D (6 bases). Germline CDR1 SGHRS, CDR2 YFSETQ. This CDR3 is built from 15 residues. V lost 0 bases and J 3 bases, leaving 9 bases between the germline ends. The CDR3 DNA is TGCGCCAGCAGCTTGGACCCGGGGGACACCGGGGAGCTGTTTTTT. Translating it yields CASSLDPGDTGELFF.

This chain links TRBV7-9 with TRBJ1-5, with TRBD1 as a possible D gene (6 bases). The germline V and J ends were trimmed by 5 bases and 3 bases, with 11 bases remaining between them. From germline, CDR1 is SEHNR and CDR2 FQNEAQ (reference sequence). The CDR3 runs 14 residues. As DNA, the CDR3 is TGTGCCAGCAGCCCGGACAGTACCAATCAGCCCCAGCATTTT. Amino acids: CASSPDSTNQPQHF.

This clonotype was counted ten times or more. V and J are TRBV3-1 and TRBJ2-5; TRBD2 agrees at 11 bases. Germline-derived CDR1 and CDR2 are LGHDT and YNNKEL (reference sequence). This CDR3 spans 18 amino acids. V shed 0 bases, J shed 4 bases, and the junction held 10 bases outside the gene matches. CDR3 region: CASSQDLGSGGARETQYF. CDR3 DNA sequence: TGTGCCAGCAGCCAAGATCTTGGTAGCGGGGGGGCCCGAGAGACCCAGTACTTC.

This clonotype was seen a handful of times. The chain links TRBV29-1 to TRBJ2-1, with 7 nucleotides matching TRBD2. Germline assignment: CDR1 SQVTM and CDR2 ANQGSEA. V shed 7 bases and J 5 bases; nucleotides not matched to a gene: 8. The CDR3 is 13 residues long. CDR3 in DNA: TGCAGCGCCGCCGGGAGGCCCAACAATGAGCAGTTCTTC. Protein sequence: CSAAGRPNNEQFF.

This clonotype has only a few counts. The gene calls are TRBV12-3 or TRBV12-4 and TRBJ1-5; 7 bases are shared with TRBD1. Losses at the gene ends were 2 bases for V and 4 bases for J; bases not matched to a gene: 2. The CDR3 sequence is 14 residues long. CDR3 sequence: CASSLRDSNQPQHF. The CDR3 DNA is TGTGCCAGCAGTTTAAGGGACAGTAATCAGCCCCAGCATTTT.

The chain couples TRBV7-8 to TRBJ2-5; D is possibly TRBD1 (6 bases). The CDR3 length is 15 residues. V lost 5 bases and J lost 7, with 20 bases in between. The germline gives CDR1 SGHVS, CDR2 FQNEAQ. CDR3 sequence (DNA): TGTGCCAGCAGCCCGGGACAATACTCAGAGGGGACCCAGTACTTC. It translates to CASSPGQYSEGTQYF.

This clonotype was picked up many times. The J gene is TRBJ2-5, the V gene TRBV6-5, with a tentative D call TRBD2 (5 bases). The germline gives CDR1 MNHEY, CDR2 SVGAGI. The CDR3 covers 14 residues. V gave up 0 bases and J gave up 3 bases, with 8 bases separating them. The CDR3 nucleotides are TGTGCCAGCAGTTACTCGATGCGGGAAGAGACCCAGTACTTC. Its protein product is CASSYSMREETQYF.

The J gene is TRBJ2-3, the V gene TRBV5-1, with D possibly TRBD1 on 5 matching bases. V dropped 4 bases and J dropped 6 bases, with 21 bases sitting between them. CDR1 is SGHRS and CDR2 is YFSETQ in the germline V gene. CDR3 length equals 16 residues. The CDR3 here is CASSPIQGTSTDTQYF. CDR3 coding DNA: TGCGCCAGCAGCCCTATCCAGGGAACATCCACCGATACGCAGTATTTT.

This clonotype was counted a few times. The rearrangement joins TRBV29-1 to TRBJ1-2; D might be TRBD1 (6 bases). CDR3 length equals 14 residues. Germline CDR1 and CDR2: SQVTM and ANQGSEA. Trimming took 6 bases from V and 1 from J, leaving 15 bases between them. Here the CDR3 DNA reads TGCAGCGTCATCCATCGACAGGATAACTATGGCTACACCTTC. Its protein product is CSVIHRQDNYGYTF.

Comments on this clonotype: The junction shows a germline mismatch at one end, possibly a read error. V and J are TRBV7-2 and TRBJ2-1; TRBD2 matches at 7 bases. This CDR3 spans 14 amino acids. CDR1 and CDR2 (germline): SGHTA, FQGNSA. For the CDR3, the DNA is TGTGCCAGCAGCCCCGGAGGGTCTAGCGGTTCTGGGGCCTTC. It yields the protein CASSPGGSSGSGAF.

This clonotype has just a few counts. The rearrangement uses TRBV20-1 and TRBJ2-3, with 7 bases identical to TRBD1. CDR1 is DFQATT, CDR2 SNEGSKA, per germline (reference sequence). This CDR3 contains 14 residues. Germline trimming cut 1 base from V and 0 bases from J; bases unmatched to any gene: 1. Here the CDR3 DNA reads TGCAGTGCTAGAGCGGACAGGAGCACAGATACGCAGTATTTT. Encoded protein: CSARADRSTDTQYF.